The rows below give T cell receptor beta chains drawn from one sample of a study of T cells after yellow fever vaccination. One entry per CDR3 protein results from TCRdb running MiXCR on the 5' RACE reads. The sample includes more than 200,000 distinct CDR3 sequences, about 3.9% seen only once; the top ten take about a fifth. Sequencing was performed on PBMCs, taken 15 days after the yellow fever booster vaccination. All receptors come from a man between 18 and 29 years old who received the YFV17D yellow fever vaccine. The CDR3 runs from the conserved cysteine through the conserved F or W. The D gene is left open where the match is weak. Size is stated for part of the rows, as once, few or many counts, or as a class when the clone is expanded.

j_call	clone_size	v_call	d_call	cdr3_aa	cdr3_nt
TRBJ1-6	-	TRBV20-1	-	CSARDRVSSYNSPLHF	TGCAGTGCTAGAGATCGGGTCAGCTCCTATAATTCACCCCTCCACTTT
TRBJ2-1	many	TRBV5-1	-	CASSFQGGAYEQFF	TGCGCCAGCAGCTTCCAGGGGGGTGCTTATGAGCAGTTCTTC
TRBJ2-1	many	TRBV6-1	-	CASSEYPRDDEQFF	TGTGCCAGCAGTGAATATCCGCGGGACGATGAGCAGTTCTTC
TRBJ2-2	many	TRBV6-6	-	CASRGRKNTGELFF	TGTGCCAGCAGGGGACGGAAGAACACCGGGGAGCTGTTTTTT
TRBJ2-5	many	TRBV2	-	CASSVNGETQYF	TGTGCCAGCAGTGTTAACGGAGAGACCCAGTACTTC
TRBJ2-5	many	TRBV20-1	-	CSARDGFQETQYF	TGCAGTGCTAGAGATGGGTTCCAAGAGACCCAGTACTTC
TRBJ1-2	many	TRBV14	-	CASSQGAGWSGYTF	TGTGCCAGCAGCCAAGGAGCGGGCTGGAGTGGCTACACCTTC
TRBJ1-4	many	TRBV5-4	TRBD1	CASSRTGVNEKLFF	TGTGCCAGCAGCCGGACAGGGGTTAATGAAAAACTGTTTTTT
TRBJ2-1	many	TRBV11-3	-	CASSSGDEQFF	TGTGCCAGCAGCTCAGGAGATGAGCAGTTCTTC
TRBJ1-6	many	TRBV5-1	TRBD1	CASSLRGTGNSPLHF	TGCGCCAGCAGCTTGCGTGGGACAGGGAATTCACCCCTCCACTTT
TRBJ2-3	many	TRBV24-1	TRBD1	CATSDWGQGADTQYF	TGTGCCACCAGTGATTGGGGACAGGGGGCCGATACGCAGTATTTT
TRBJ2-3	many	TRBV5-1	-	CASSPAQLTQYF	TGCGCCAGCAGCCCTGCCCAACTTACGCAGTATTTT
TRBJ1-4	many	TRBV4-3	TRBD1	CASSQDFGTARNEKLFF	TGCGCCAGCAGCCAAGATTTTGGGACAGCTCGAAATGAAAAACTGTTTTTT
TRBJ2-2	many	TRBV5-1	-	CASSLIGSAGELFF	TGCGCCAGCAGCTTGATAGGGTCAGCCGGGGAGCTGTTTTTT
TRBJ2-3	many	TRBV20-1	TRBD2	CSARGLAGGQDYTDTQYF	TGCAGTGCCCGCGGACTAGCGGGGGGTCAAGATTACACAGATACGCAGTATTTT
TRBJ1-1	many	TRBV12-3/TRBV12-4	-	CASSLAPVGETEAFF	TGTGCCAGCAGTTTAGCTCCGGTAGGGGAGACTGAAGCTTTCTTT
TRBJ1-6	many	TRBV12-3/TRBV12-4	TRBD1	CASSFWDRLSPLHF	TGTGCCAGCAGTTTTTGGGACAGGTTATCACCCCTCCACTTT
TRBJ2-1	many	TRBV14	-	CASSYLSSYNEQFF	TGTGCCAGCAGCTATCTATCCTCCTACAATGAGCAGTTCTTC
TRBJ2-1	many	TRBV5-1	-	CASSGTLNEQFF	TGCGCCAGCAGCGGCACCCTAAATGAGCAGTTCTTC
TRBJ2-3	many	TRBV6-2/TRBV6-3	-	CASRTRIPTDTQYF	TGTGCCAGCAGAACTAGGATCCCCACAGATACGCAGTATTTT
TRBJ1-5	many	TRBV18	-	CASSPRGRGQIGSNQPQHF	TGTGCCAGCTCACCCCGGGGGAGAGGCCAAATAGGGAGCAATCAGCCCCAGCATTTT
TRBJ2-2	many	TRBV5-4	TRBD2	CASRAGWTSGAGELFF	TGTGCCAGCAGGGCGGGATGGACTAGCGGGGCTGGGGAGCTGTTTTTT
TRBJ2-1	many	TRBV10-3	TRBD2	CAISDPPGGGDEQFF	TGTGCCATCAGTGACCCCCCGGGCGGGGGGGATGAGCAGTTCTTC
TRBJ1-6	many	TRBV5-4	-	CASSLAGMVSPLHF	TGTGCCAGCAGCTTGGCCGGGATGGTTTCACCCCTCCACTTT
TRBJ2-3	many	TRBV12-3/TRBV12-4	-	CASSLMGDTDTQYF	TGTGCCAGCAGTTTAATGGGGGACACAGATACGCAGTATTTT
TRBJ2-6	few	TRBV5-6	-	CASSPNLHSAGANVLTF	TGTGCCAGCAGCCCAAACCTACACAGCGCTGGGGCCAACGTCCTGACTTTC
TRBJ2-5	many	TRBV10-3	TRBD2	CAISGSPLAGGGETQYF	TGTGCCATCAGTGGAAGTCCACTAGCGGGGGGAGGAGAGACCCAGTACTTC
TRBJ1-1	many	TRBV5-1	-	CASSSGRNTEAFF	TGCGCCAGCAGTTCGGGGCGGAACACTGAAGCTTTCTTT
TRBJ2-7	many	TRBV7-8	-	CASSLAGRAYEQYF	TGTGCCAGCAGCTTAGCGGGACGAGCATACGAGCAGTACTTC
TRBJ2-7	many	TRBV6-2/TRBV6-3	-	CASSYRWAYEQYF	TGTGCCAGCAGTTACAGGTGGGCCTACGAGCAGTACTTC
TRBJ2-1	many	TRBV20-1	TRBD2	CSLSSGGASSYNEQFF	TGCAGTCTTTCTAGCGGGGGGGCGAGCTCCTACAATGAGCAGTTCTTC
TRBJ2-7	many	TRBV12-3/TRBV12-4	-	CASSFVGARSDEQYF	TGTGCCAGCAGTTTCGTAGGGGCGAGGTCCGACGAGCAGTACTTC
TRBJ1-2	many	TRBV5-1	-	CASSLYIKGYGYTF	TGCGCCAGCAGCTTGTACATTAAGGGCTATGGCTACACCTTC
TRBJ2-5	many	TRBV6-2/TRBV6-3	TRBD2	CASSSNGGKETQYF	TGTGCCAGCAGTTCGAACGGGGGGAAAGAGACCCAGTACTTC
TRBJ1-6	-	TRBV10-2	TRBD1	CASTLRTGYNSPLHF	TGCGCCAGCACCCTCCGGACAGGGTATAATTCACCCCTCCACTTT
TRBJ2-5	many	TRBV5-1	TRBD2	CASSLGASGKETQYF	TGCGCCAGCAGCTTGGGGGCTAGCGGAAAAGAGACCCAGTACTTC